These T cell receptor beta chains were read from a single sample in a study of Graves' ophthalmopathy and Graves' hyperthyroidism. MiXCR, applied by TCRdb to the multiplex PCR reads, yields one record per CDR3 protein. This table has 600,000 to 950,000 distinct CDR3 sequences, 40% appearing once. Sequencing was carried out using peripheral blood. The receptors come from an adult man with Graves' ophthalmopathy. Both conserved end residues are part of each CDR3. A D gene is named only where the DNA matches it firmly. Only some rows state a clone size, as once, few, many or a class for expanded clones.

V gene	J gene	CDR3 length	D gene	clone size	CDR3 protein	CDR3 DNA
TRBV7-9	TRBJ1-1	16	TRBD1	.	CASSTQQTGGNTEAFF	TGCGCCAGCAGCACGCAACAAACAGGGGGCAACACTGAAGCTTTCTTT
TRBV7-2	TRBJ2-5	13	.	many	CASSSHREETQYF	TGTGCCAGCAGCTCGCACAGGGAAGAGACCCAGTACTTC
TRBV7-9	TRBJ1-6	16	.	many	CASSAQGVGGNSPLHF	TGTGCCAGCAGCGCCCAGGGAGTAGGAGGGAATTCACCCCTCCACTTT
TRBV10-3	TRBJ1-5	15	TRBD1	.	CASSPQTGNNQPQHF	TGTGCCAGCTCACCACAGACAGGGAACAATCAGCCCCAGCATTTT
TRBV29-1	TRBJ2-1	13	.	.	CSVEPVADNEQFF	TGCAGCGTTGAACCGGTAGCGGACAATGAGCAGTTCTTC
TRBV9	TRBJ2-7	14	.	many	CASSVGRSSYEQYF	TGTGCCAGCAGCGTAGGCAGGAGCTCCTACGAGCAGTACTTC
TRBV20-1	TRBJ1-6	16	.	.	CSTRVWSGTVGSPLHF	TGCAGTACTAGAGTTTGGTCCGGGACCGTGGGTTCACCCCTCCACTTT
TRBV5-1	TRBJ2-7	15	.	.	CASSLVSGAQYEQYF	TGCGCCAGCAGCTTGGTATCGGGGGCTCAGTACGAGCAGTACTTC
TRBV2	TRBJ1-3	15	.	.	CASRPNRGSGNTIYF	TGTGCCAGCAGGCCGAACAGAGGATCAGGAAACACCATATATTTT
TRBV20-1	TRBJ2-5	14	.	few	CSANPSGRTETQYF	TGCAGTGCTAACCCCAGCGGTCGTACGGAGACCCAGTACTTC
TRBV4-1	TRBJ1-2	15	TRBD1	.	CASSQRQGVEYGYTF	TGCGCCAGCAGCCAACGACAGGGCGTTGAGTATGGCTACACCTTC
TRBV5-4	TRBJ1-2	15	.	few	CASSPGWAGNYGYTF	TGTGCCAGCAGCCCGGGTTGGGCGGGCAACTATGGCTACACCTTC
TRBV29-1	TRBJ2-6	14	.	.	CSVATGPGANVLTF	TGCAGCGTTGCCACAGGGCCCGGGGCCAACGTCCTGACTTTC
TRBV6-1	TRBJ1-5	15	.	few	CASSWGGASNQPQHF	TGTGCCAGCAGTTGGGGGGGGGCATCAAATCAGCCCCAGCATTTT
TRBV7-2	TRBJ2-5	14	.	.	CASSSRGLQGTQYF	TGTGCCAGCAGCTCCCGGGGGCTACAAGGGACCCAGTACTTC
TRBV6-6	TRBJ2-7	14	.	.	CASSYSRFAYEQYF	TGTGCCAGCAGTTACTCGAGGTTCGCCTACGAGCAGTACTTC
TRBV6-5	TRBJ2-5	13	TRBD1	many	CASGRDSEETQYF	TGTGCCAGCGGACGGGACAGTGAAGAGACCCAGTACTTC
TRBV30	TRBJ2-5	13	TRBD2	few	CAWTSGREETQYF	TGTGCCTGGACTAGCGGGAGAGAAGAGACCCAGTACTTC
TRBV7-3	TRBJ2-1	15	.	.	CASSLAPSRANEQFF	TGTGCCAGCAGCTTGGCTCCTTCCCGGGCTAATGAGCAGTTCTTC
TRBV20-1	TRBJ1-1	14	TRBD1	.	CSARDRDRPPGAFF	TGCAGTGCTAGAGACCGGGACAGGCCACCCGGGGCTTTCTTT
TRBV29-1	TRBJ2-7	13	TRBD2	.	CSVQRGGSYEQYF	TGCAGCGTCCAGCGGGGGGGCTCCTACGAGCAGTACTTC
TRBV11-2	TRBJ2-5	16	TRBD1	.	CASSGPDRGLQETQYF	TGTGCCAGCAGCGGCCCGGACAGGGGGCTCCAAGAGACCCAGTACTTC
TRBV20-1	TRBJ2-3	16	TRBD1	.	CSARGRGQGITDTQYF	TGCAGTGCTAGAGGTCGGGGACAGGGGATTACAGATACGCAGTATTTT
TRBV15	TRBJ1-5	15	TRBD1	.	CATSGEDRVGQPQHF	TGTGCCACCAGCGGCGAGGACAGGGTGGGTCAGCCCCAGCATTTT
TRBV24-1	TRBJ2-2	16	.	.	CATSDMRQTNTGELFF	TGTGCCACCAGTGACATGAGACAGACGAACACCGGGGAGCTGTTTTTT
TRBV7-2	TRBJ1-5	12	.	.	CASSLGGRPQHF	TGTGCCAGCAGTTTAGGAGGTCGGCCCCAGCATTTT
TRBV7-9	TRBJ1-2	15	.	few	CASRKNGVRDHGYTF	TGTGCCAGCAGAAAGAACGGGGTAAGAGACCATGGCTACACCTTC
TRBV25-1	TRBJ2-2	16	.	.	CASSQPWASYTGELFF	TGTGCCAGCAGCCAACCTTGGGCCAGCTACACCGGGGAGCTGTTTTTT
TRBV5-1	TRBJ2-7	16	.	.	CASSLGIGAGSYEQYF	TGCGCCAGCAGCTTGGGTATCGGGGCAGGGTCCTACGAGCAGTACTTC
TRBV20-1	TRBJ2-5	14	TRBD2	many	CSARLAGEGETQYF	TGCAGTGCTCGACTAGCGGGAGAGGGAGAGACCCAGTACTTC
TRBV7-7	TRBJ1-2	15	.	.	CASSLHGPANYGYTF	TGTGCCAGCAGCTTACATGGTCCGGCAAACTATGGCTACACCTTC
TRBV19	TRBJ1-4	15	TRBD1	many	CASAEVGQINEKLFF	TGTGCCAGTGCTGAAGTGGGACAGATTAATGAAAAACTGTTTTTT
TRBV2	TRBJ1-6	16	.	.	CASTKRGSSYNSPLHF	TGTGCCAGCACTAAGAGGGGGAGCTCCTATAATTCACCCCTCCACTTT
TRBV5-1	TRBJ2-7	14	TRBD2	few	CASSFSGRTDEQYF	TGCGCCAGCAGCTTTAGCGGGAGAACGGACGAGCAGTACTTC
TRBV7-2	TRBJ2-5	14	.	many	CASSPIWLAETQYF	TGTGCCAGCAGCCCAATCTGGCTAGCCGAGACCCAGTACTTC
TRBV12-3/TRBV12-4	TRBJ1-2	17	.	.	CASSAHRGAGSPDGYTF	TGTGCCAGCAGTGCCCACCGGGGGGCAGGGTCCCCGGATGGCTACACCTTC
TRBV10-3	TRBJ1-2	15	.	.	CASSPLMSGDGGYTF	TGTGCCAGCAGTCCACTCATGTCAGGGGACGGTGGCTACACCTTC
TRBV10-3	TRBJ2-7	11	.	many	CATRLDGEQYF	TGTGCCACCCGACTAGACGGGGAGCAGTACTTC
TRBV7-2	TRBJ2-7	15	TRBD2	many	CASSRGGAGGSEQYF	TGTGCCAGCAGCCGCGGTGGAGCGGGAGGGAGCGAGCAGTACTTC
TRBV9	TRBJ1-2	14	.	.	CANSLVLSLDGYTF	TGTGCCAACAGCTTAGTCCTTAGTCTGGATGGCTACACCTTC
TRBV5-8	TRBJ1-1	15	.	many	CASLSKTGPNTEAFF	TGTGCCAGCCTATCCAAGACAGGACCGAACACTGAAGCTTTCTTT
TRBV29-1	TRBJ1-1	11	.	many	CSVVSGTEAFF	TGCAGCGTTGTGTCCGGTACTGAAGCTTTCTTT
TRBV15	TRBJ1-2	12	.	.	CATSRGTAFYTF	TGTGCCACCAGCAGAGGGACAGCCTTCTACACCTTC